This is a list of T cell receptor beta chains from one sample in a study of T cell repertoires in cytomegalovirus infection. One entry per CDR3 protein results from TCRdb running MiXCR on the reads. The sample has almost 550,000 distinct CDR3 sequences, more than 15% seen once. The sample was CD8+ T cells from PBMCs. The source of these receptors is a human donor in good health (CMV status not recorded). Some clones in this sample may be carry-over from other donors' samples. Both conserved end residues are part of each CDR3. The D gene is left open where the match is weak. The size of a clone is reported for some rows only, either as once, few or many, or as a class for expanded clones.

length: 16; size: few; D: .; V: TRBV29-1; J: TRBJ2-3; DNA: TGCAGCGTTGATCAAGTGGGGGGACGGGGCACAGATACGCAGTATTTT; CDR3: CSVDQVGGRGTDTQYF
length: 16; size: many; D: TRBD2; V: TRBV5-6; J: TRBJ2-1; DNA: TGTGCCAGCAGCTTGGACCGGGGGGGCCTCTACAATGAGCAGTTCTTC; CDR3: CASSLDRGGLYNEQFF
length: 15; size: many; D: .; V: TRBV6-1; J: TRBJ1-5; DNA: TGTGCCTCGCAAGCGGGATTATGGGGGGATCAGCCCCAGCATTTT; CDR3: CASQAGLWGDQPQHF
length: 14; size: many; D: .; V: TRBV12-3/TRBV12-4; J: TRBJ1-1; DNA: TGTGCCAGCAGTATCCCTGGCATGAACACTGAAGCTTTCTTT; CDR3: CASSIPGMNTEAFF
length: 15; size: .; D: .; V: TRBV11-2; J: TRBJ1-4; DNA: TGTGCCAGCAGCAGACCTCAGGGGCAGTATGAAAAACTGTTTTTT; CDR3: CASSRPQGQYEKLFF
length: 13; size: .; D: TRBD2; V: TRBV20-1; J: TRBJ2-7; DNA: TGCAGTGCTAGAACTTCGGGAGGTTACGAGCAGTACTTC; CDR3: CSARTSGGYEQYF
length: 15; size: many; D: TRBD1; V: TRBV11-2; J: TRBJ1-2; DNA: TGTGCCAGCAGCCCGGGACAGGGCCCGGCTAGAGGCTACACCTTC; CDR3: CASSPGQGPARGYTF
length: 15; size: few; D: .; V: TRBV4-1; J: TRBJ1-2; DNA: TGCGCCAGCAGCCAAGAGGGCAGGGGCGCGATTGGCTACACCTTC; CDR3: CASSQEGRGAIGYTF
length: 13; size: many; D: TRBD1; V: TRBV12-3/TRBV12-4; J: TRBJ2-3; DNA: TGTGCCAGCAGTGGGACAGACACAGATACGCAGTATTTT; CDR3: CASSGTDTDTQYF
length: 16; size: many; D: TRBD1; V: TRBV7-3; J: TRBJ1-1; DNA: TGTGCCAGCAGCCCCTCCGCCGGGACAGAGAACACTGAAGCTTTCTTT; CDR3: CASSPSAGTENTEAFF
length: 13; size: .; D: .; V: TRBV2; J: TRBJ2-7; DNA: TGTGCCAGGCAGACAGAAGACTCCTACGAGCAGTACTTC; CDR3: CARQTEDSYEQYF
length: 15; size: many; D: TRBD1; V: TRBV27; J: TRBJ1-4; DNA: TGTGCACCGTTTGGAAAGACAGGGTTTGGAGAAAAACTGTTTTTT; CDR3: CAPFGKTGFGEKLFF
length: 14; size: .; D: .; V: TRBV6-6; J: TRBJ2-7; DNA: TGTGCCAGCAGTCTACGGGACGCACCCTACGAGCAGTACTTC; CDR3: CASSLRDAPYEQYF
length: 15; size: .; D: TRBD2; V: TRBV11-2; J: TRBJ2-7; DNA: TGTGCCAGCAGCCGGGACTATCAATACCCCTACGAGCAGTACTTC; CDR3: CASSRDYQYPYEQYF
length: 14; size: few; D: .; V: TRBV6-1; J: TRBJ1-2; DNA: TGTGCCAGCAGCCGGACAGTGACTAACTATGGCTACACCTTC; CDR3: CASSRTVTNYGYTF
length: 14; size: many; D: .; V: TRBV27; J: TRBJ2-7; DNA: TGTGCCAGCAGTCAAGCGGAGCTGCCCTACGAGCAGTACTTC; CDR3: CASSQAELPYEQYF
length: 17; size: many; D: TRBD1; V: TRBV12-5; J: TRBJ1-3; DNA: TGTGCTAGTGGTTTGGTAACGGCGACAGGGGCTGGAAACACCATATATTTT; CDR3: CASGLVTATGAGNTIYF
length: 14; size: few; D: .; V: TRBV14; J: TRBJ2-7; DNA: TGTGCCAGCAGCCAAAAGAACAGGGACCACGAGCAGTACTTC; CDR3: CASSQKNRDHEQYF
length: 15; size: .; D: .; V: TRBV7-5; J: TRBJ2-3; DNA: .; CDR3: CISVPEAQGTDTQYF
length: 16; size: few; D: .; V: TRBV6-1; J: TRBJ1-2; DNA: TGTGCCAGCAGTGAAGCGCTTCCAGATCCTAACTATGGCTACACCTTC; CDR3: CASSEALPDPNYGYTF
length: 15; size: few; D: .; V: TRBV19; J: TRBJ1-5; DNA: TGTGCCAGTAGTATAGCCAGGGAAAGCAATCAGCCCCAGCATTTT; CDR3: CASSIARESNQPQHF
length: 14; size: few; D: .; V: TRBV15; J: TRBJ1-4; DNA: TGTGCCACCAGCAGCGGTACAACTAATGAAAAACTGTTTTTT; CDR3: CATSSGTTNEKLFF
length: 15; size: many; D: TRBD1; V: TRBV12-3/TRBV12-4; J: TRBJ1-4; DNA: TGTGCCAGCAGTCCCTACAGGGGTAGGGGTGAAAAACTGTTTTTT; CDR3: CASSPYRGRGEKLFF
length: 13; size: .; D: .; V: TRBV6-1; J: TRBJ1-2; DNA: TGTGCCAGCACCGGCGTGGGGCTATATGGCTACACCTTC; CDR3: CASTGVGLYGYTF
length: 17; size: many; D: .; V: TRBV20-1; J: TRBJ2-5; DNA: TGCAGTGCTAGCTCCCGGAGATTGGGTTACACCATTGAGACCCAGTACTTC; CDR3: CSASSRRLGYTIETQYF
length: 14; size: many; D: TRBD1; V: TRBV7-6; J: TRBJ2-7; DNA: TGTGCCAGCAGCCCCGGGACAGGGGCCTACGAGCAGTACTTC; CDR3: CASSPGTGAYEQYF
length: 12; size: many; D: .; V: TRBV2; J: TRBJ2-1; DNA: TGTGCCAGCAGTGCGTCACGCAATGAGCAGTTCTTC; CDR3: CASSASRNEQFF
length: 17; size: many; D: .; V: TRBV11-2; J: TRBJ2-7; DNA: TGTGCCAGCAGCTTAAGACCCGAGACAGCGCCCTTTTACGAGCAGTACTTC; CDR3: CASSLRPETAPFYEQYF
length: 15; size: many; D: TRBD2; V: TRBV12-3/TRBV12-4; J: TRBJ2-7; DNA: TGTGCCAGCAGTTTAGAGAGCGGGAATATCCGCGAGCAGTACTTC; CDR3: CASSLESGNIREQYF
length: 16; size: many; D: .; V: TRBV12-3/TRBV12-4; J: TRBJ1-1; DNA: TGTGCCAGCAGCTCCGACGGCGGGCTCGCTAACACTGAAGCTTTCTTT; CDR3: CASSSDGGLANTEAFF
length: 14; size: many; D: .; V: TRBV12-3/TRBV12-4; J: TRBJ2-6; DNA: TGTGCCAGCAGGACAACCCCTGGGGCCAACGTCCTGACTTTC; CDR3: CASRTTPGANVLTF
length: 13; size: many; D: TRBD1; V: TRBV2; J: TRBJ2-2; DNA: TGTGCCAGCAGTCCAGGGGGCATCGGGGAGCTGTTTTTT; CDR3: CASSPGGIGELFF
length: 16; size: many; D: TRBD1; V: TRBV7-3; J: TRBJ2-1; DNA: TGTGCCAGCAGCACACCGGGACAGGGGCGCCACAATGAGCAGTTCTTC; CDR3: CASSTPGQGRHNEQFF
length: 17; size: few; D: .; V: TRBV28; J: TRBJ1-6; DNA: TGTGCCAGCAGTTTTTCCATACAGGGCTCCTATAATTCACCCCTCCACTTT; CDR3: CASSFSIQGSYNSPLHF
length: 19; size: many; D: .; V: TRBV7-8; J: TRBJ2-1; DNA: TGTGCCAGCAGCTTATTAGGGTCAGAGGGGGGGAACTCCTACAATGAGCAGTTCTTC; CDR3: CASSLLGSEGGNSYNEQFF
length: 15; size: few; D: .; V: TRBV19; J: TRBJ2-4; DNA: TGTGCCAGTAGTCGAACCCTCCATGCCAAAAACATTCAGTACTTC; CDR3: CASSRTLHAKNIQYF